What follows describes a single T cell receptor beta chain. This entry belongs to a study of shared T cell receptors in the human thymus. Germline CDR1 reads GTSNPN; CDR2 reads SVGIG (reference sequence). V lost 0 bases to trimming and J lost 3 bases; unmatched junction nucleotides: 15. The CDR3 has 20 amino acids. Measured with immunoSEQ multiplex PCR; TCRdb has only the in-frame clones, and not every one. The table lists hundreds of thousands of clones, roughly 90% of them singletons. In addition, the sample was reused for a study of human thymus T cells. That report notes: Having corrective surgery for congenital heart defects, healthy Finnish infants were the ones who donated. Corrective heart surgery yielded the resections from which the thymus tissue came.

The chain carries TRBV30 and TRBJ2-5; 14 positions agree with TRBD2. The TCR sequence derives from a boy less than two years old with a congenital heart defect. Sequencing input: thymocytes. In DNA, the CDR3 is TGTGCCTGGAGTGTACTCCTCCCCGGACTAGCGGGAGGAGGGGAAGAGACCCAGTACTTC. Protein: CAWSVLLPGLAGGGEETQYF.